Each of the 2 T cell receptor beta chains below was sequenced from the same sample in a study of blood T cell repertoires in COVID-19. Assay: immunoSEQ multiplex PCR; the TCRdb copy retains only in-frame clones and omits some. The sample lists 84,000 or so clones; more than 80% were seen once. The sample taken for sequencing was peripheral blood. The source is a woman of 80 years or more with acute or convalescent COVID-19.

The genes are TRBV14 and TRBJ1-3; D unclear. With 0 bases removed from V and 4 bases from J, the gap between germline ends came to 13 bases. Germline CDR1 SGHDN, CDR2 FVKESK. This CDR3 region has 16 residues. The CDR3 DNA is TGTGCCAGCAGCCAAGACAACAGCCGATTGGGAAACACCATATATTTT. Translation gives CASSQDNSRLGNTIYF.

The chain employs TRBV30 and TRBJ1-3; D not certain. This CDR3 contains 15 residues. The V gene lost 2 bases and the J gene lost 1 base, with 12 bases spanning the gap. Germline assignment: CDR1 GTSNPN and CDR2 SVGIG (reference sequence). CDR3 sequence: CAWSRFRRSGNTIYF. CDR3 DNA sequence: TGTGCCTGGAGTCGGTTTCGCAGGTCTGGAAACACCATATATTTT.